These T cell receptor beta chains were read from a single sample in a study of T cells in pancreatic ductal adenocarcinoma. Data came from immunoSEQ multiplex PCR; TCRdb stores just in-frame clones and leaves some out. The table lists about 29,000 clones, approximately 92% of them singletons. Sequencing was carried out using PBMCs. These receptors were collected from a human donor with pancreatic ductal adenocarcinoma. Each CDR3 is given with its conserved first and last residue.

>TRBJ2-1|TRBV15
CATSSPGTSGRAFNEQFF
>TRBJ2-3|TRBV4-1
CASSSQGSRGLEVGTQYF
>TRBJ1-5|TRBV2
CASSVRFGNQPQHF
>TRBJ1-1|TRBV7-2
CASSLEGQYLTEAFF
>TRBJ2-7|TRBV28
CASSLPAGGVNSYEQYF
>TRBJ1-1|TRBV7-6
CASSPGQGARVNTEAFF
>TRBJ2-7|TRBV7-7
CASSLGDGSREQYF
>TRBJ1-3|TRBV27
CASSPWDFRERTGNTIYF
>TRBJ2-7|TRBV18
CASSPVLAGDYEQYF
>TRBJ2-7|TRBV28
CASRGEGTGRNEQYF
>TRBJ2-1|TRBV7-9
CASSPPPRLAVHNEQFF
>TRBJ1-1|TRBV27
CASSLSTGAVTEAFF
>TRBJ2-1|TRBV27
CASSTRTSGRGPYYNEQFF
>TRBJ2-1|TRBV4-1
CASSSGLATYNEQFF
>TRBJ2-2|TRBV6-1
CASKGGTTYTGELFF
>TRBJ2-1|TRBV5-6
CASSALDEQFF
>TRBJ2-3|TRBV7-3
CASSAGLAGEGDTQYF
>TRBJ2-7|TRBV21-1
CASCRGTTYEQYF
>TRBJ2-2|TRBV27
CASSPKLAGEANTGELFF
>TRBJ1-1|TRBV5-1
CASSFWGTGFALEAFF
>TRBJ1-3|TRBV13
CASSLGQFSRSGNTIYF
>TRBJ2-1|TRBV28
CASGGAGGKNEQFF
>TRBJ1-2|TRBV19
CASSPPGQGHVVFYGYTF
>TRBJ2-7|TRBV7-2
CASSLTSVSSYEQYF
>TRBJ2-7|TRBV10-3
CAISLGLAGGRVQYF
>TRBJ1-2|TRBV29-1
CSVHDRNYGYTF
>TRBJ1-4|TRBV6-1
CASSEGQQEKLFF
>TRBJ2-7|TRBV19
CASSIAEEGYYEQYF
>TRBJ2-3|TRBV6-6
CASSHREISDTQYF
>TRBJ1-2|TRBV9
CASSAPGQIYGYTF
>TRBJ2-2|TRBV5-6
CASSSTRTHTGELFF
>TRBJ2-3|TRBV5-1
CASSFAGGITDTQYF
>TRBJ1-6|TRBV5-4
CASSSGQDNSPLHF
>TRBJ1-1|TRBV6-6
CAVKGARWAEAFF
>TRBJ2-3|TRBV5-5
CASSYQSEAQYF
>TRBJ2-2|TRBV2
CARRSLGTGELFF
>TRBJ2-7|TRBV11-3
CASSLYSTYEQYF
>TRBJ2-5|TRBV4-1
CASRGGQGSKMTQYF
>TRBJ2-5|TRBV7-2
CASSFGTVQETQYF
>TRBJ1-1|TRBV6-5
CASSYTNTEAFF
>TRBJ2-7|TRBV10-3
CAISQGSARDEQYF
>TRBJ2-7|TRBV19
CASSTSSTGRSYEQYF
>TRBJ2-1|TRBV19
CASETSSSYNEQFF
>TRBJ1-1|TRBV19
CASSRNRDLAFF
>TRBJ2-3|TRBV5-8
CASTKIRRDTQYF
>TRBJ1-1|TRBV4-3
CASSQDPRTPGRAFF
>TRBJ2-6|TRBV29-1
CSVTGVTGANVLTF
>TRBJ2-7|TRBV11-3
CASSFKPVKGRTHHEQYF
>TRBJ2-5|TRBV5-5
CASSARTVQETQYF
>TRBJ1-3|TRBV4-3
CASSQVDAGIDWSGNTIYF
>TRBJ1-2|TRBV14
CASSQVPRGGYGYTF
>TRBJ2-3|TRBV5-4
CASSLFLALRSAQDTQYF
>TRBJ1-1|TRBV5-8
CASSPGQINMNTEAFF
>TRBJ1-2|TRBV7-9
CASSSHQGYDYGYTF
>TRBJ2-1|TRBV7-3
CASSPSGAYNEQFF
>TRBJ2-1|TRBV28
CASSVIQGYNEQFF